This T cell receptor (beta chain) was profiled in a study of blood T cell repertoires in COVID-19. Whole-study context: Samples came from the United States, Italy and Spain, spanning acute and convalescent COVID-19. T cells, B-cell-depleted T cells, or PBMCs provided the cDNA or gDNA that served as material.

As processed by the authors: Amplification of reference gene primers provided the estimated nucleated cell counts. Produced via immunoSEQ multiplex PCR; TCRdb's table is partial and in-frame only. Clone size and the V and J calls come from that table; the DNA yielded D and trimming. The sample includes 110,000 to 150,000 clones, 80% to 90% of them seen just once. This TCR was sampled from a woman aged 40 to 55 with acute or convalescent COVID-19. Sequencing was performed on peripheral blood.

This chain's CDR3 is CASSPGQAQNTEAFF. For the CDR3, the DNA is TGTGCCAGCTCACCGGGACAGGCCCAAAACACTGAAGCTTTCTTT. The chain employs TRBV18 and TRBJ1-1; 8 bases line up with TRBD1. Germline CDR1 reads KGHSH; CDR2 reads LQKENI. J gave up 2 bases and V 3 bases, and 5 bases lay outside the gene matches. This CDR3 is 15 amino acids long.